This T cell receptor (beta chain) originates from a study of graft-versus-host responses after intestinal transplantation. The germline V and J ends were trimmed by 5 bases and 0 bases, with 5 bases remaining between them. Germline CDR1 LGHNA, CDR2 YSLEER. CDR3 size: 14 residues. Concerning this clone: Its antigen remains unknown.

Repertoires were generated with immunoSEQ multiplex PCR, while TCRdb's copy carries only in-frame clones and drops some. The sample includes tens of thousands of clones, around 93% of them seen just once. The sample was unstimulated CD8+ T cells sorted from spleen or lymph node cells, taken before intestinal transplant. This clonotype was obtained from a human donor who received an intestinal transplant. The rearrangement links TRBV4-3 to TRBJ2-6; D gene ambiguous. The CDR3 region is CASSKSSGANVLTF. The CDR3 nucleotides are TGCGCCAGCAGCAAGAGCTCTGGGGCCAACGTCCTGACTTTC.